This T cell receptor beta chain was captured by sequencing in a study of monozygotic twins with inflammatory bowel disease. General study points: The data did not back a single strong IBD-associated clonotype or signal. Healthy co-twins exceeded IBD patients in TCRbeta diversity as measured by inverse Simpson.

Looked up from germline, CDR1 is MNHEY and CDR2 is SVGAGI. The CDR3 has 14 residues. Comments on this clonotype: What it binds is not known.

With no T cell sorting beforehand, total RNA was isolated from whole blood. TCRdb processed the 5' RACE reads again and assigns one entry to each CDR3 protein, with no DNA. The sample data list around 370,000 distinct CDR3 sequences. The clonotype comes from a human donor with ulcerative colitis or Crohn's disease, or a healthy co-twin of an affected twin (not recorded which). This chain links TRBV6-5 with TRBJ1-1; absent DNA, TCRdb's TRBD1 call cannot be checked. The source material was blood. The CDR3 sequence is CASSYLGQGTEAFF.